This TCR beta chain comes out of a study of regulatory T cells in long-lasting Graves disease. Study context: Recently diagnosed Graves' patients had received antithyroid drugs for under 3 months.

To make TCR beta libraries, researchers used iRepertoire HTBI primers and Arm-PCR of CDR3 regions. Via MiXCR, TCRdb re-called the multiplex PCR reads, giving one row per CDR3 protein. This table holds over 350,000 distinct CDR3 sequences, 12% to 15% found once. In this sample, this clonotype turned up many times. Specified time point: newly diagnosed GD, antithyroid drugs for less than 3 months. The TCR library used RNA extracted from PBMCs. Germline trimming cut 2 bases from V and 7 bases from J; bases unmatched to any gene: 7. The CDR3 is made up of 13 amino acids. Germline lookup yields CDR1 GTSNPN and CDR2 SVGIG (reference sequence). This sample was shared with a second study, whose subject was T cells in Graves' hyperthyroidism and ophthalmopathy. That investigation notes: Exclusions: uncontrolled infection, other autoimmune disease, pregnancy, lactation. Ophthalmopathy and stable hyperthyroidism were separated by a 13 V-J model. Ophthalmopathy was predicted by the model a median of approximately six months ahead of onset.

The sequence derives from a woman aged 45-60 years with Graves disease. This rearrangement joins TRBV30 to TRBJ1-2; 7 nucleotides line up with TRBD1. This specimen consisted of peripheral blood mononuclear cells (PBMCs), obtained at new diagnosis, from a patient treated with antithyroid drugs. The CDR3 loop is CAWSLTGEAGYTF. DNA of the CDR3: TGTGCCTGGAGTTTAACAGGGGAAGCTGGCTACACCTTC.